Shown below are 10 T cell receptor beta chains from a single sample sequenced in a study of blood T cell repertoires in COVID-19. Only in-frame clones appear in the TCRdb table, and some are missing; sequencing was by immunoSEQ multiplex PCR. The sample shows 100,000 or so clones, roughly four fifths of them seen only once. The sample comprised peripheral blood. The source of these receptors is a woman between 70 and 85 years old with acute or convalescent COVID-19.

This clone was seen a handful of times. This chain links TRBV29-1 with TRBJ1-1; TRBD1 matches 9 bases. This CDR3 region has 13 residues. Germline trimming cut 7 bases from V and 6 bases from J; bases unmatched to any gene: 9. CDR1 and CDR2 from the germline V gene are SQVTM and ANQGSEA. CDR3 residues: CSGHRGQGAEAFF. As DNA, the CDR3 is TGCAGCGGTCACAGGGGGCAGGGCGCTGAAGCTTTCTTT.

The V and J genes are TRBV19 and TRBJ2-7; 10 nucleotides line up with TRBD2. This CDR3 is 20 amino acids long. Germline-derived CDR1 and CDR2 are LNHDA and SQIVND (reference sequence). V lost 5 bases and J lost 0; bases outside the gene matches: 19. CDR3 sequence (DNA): TGTGCCAGTAGTCGCCTCCCTCCGGGACTAGCGTATGATAGCTCCTACGAGCAGTACTTC. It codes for CASSRLPPGLAYDSSYEQYF.

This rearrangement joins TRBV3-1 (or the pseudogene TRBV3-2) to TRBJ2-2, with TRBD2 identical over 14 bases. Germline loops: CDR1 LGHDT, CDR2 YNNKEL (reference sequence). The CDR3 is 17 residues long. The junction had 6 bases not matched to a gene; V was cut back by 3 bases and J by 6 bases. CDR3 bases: TGTGCCAGCAGCCATCTGACTAGCGGGAGGGCCCCCGGGGAGCTGTTTTTT. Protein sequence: CASSHLTSGRAPGELFF.

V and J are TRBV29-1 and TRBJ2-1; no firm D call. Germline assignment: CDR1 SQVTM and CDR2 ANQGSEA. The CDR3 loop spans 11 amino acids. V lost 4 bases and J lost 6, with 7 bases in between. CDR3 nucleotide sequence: TGCAGCGTTGGACCGGGCAATGAGCAGTTCTTC. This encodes CSVGPGNEQFF.

CDR3 region: CASRAGSEAFF. Here the CDR3 DNA reads TGTGCCAGCAGGGCAGGGTCTGAAGCTTTCTTT. V usage is TRBV5-5 and J usage is TRBJ1-1, with TRBD1 as a possible D gene (5 bases). Looked up from germline, CDR1 is SGHKS and CDR2 is YYEKEE (reference sequence). This CDR3 comprises 11 residues. Trimming removed 5 bases at V and 6 bases at J, with 8 bases between.

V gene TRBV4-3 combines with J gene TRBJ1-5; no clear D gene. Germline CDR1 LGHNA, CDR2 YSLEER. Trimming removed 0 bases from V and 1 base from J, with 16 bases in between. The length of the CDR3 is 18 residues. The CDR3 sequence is CASSQDLGSGLSNQPQHF. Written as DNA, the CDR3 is TGCGCCAGCAGCCAAGACCTTGGATCGGGGTTGAGCAATCAGCCCCAGCATTTT.

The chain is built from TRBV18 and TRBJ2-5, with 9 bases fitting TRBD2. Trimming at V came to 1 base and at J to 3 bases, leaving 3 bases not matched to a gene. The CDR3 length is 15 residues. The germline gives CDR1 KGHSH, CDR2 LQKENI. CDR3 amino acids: CASSPQRGAEETQYF. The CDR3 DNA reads TGTGCCAGCTCACCACAGCGGGGGGCGGAAGAGACCCAGTACTTC.

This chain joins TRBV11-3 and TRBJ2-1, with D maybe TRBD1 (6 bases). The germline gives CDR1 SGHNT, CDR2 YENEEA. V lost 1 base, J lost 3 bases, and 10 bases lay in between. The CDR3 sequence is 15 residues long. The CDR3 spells CASSLGGGVYNEQFF. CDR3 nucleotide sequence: TGTGCCAGCAGCTTAGGTGGGGGCGTCTACAATGAGCAGTTCTTC.

CDR3 DNA sequence: TGCAGTGCTAGTGCTGGGTTCGGACTAGCGGATGATACGCAGTATTTT. Its translation: CSASAGFGLADDTQYF. J is TRBJ2-3 and V is TRBV20-1; 10 bases map to TRBD2. Looked up from germline, CDR1 is DFQATT and CDR2 is SNEGSKA (reference sequence). There are 16 residues in the CDR3. After removal of 3 bases from V and 6 bases from J, the junction contained 12 bases not matched to a gene.

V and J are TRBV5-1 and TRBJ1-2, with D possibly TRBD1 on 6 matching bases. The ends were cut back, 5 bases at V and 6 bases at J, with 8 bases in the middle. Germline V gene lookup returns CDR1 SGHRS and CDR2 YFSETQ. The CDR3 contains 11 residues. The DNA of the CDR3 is TGCGCCAGCAGAGGGGGGGATGGCTACACCTTC. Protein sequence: CASRGGDGYTF.